Listed here is a single T cell receptor (beta chain). This sample was included in a study of blood T cell repertoires in COVID-19. Turning to the study itself: Specimens from acute and convalescent COVID-19 originated in the United States, Italy and Spain. In each case, the material was cDNA or gDNA derived from T cells, B-cell-depleted T cells, or PBMCs.

Original analysis: Scientists estimated how many nucleated cells there were by amplifying reference gene primers. The table came from immunoSEQ multiplex PCR; TCRdb's copy has only in-frame clones and leaves some out. V and J calls and clone size are those listed in that table; D and trimming were worked out from the DNA. The top ten hold roughly 1.6% of the sample, which has a few hundred thousand clones, roughly 82% seen once. Germline CDR1 SQVTM, CDR2 ANQGSEA. V lost 7 bases to trimming and J lost 0 bases; unmatched junction nucleotides: 5. This CDR3 contains 13 residues. The V call is TRBV29-1, the J call TRBJ2-7, with TRBD2 matching over 8 bases. The sequencing input was peripheral blood. The clonotype originates from a woman aged 50 to 60 with acute or convalescent COVID-19. CDR3 in DNA: TGCAGCGCGGGGGGGGGATCCTCCTACGAGCAGTACTTC. Its protein is CSAGGGSSYEQYF.